This TCR beta chain was retrieved from a study of T cells in Graves' hyperthyroidism and ophthalmopathy. Amplified TCR beta CDR3 regions derived from RNA transcripts. An initial round of RT-PCR targeting the TCR CDR3 relied on the HTBI primer set. TCRdb used MiXCR to reprocess the multiplex PCR reads, holding one entry per CDR3 protein. The profile covers fewer than 900,000 distinct CDR3 sequences, with roughly 20% appearing a single time and roughly a sixth taken by the ten largest. The sequence was obtained from a woman between 45 and 60 years old with Graves' hyperthyroidism that later progressed to Graves' ophthalmopathy. The sequencing sample was made of blood.

The CDR3 coding sequence is TGTGCCAGCTCACCTGCGACAGGGAGGGAGACCCAGTACTTC. Amino acids: CASSPATGRETQYF. The gene calls are TRBV18 and TRBJ2-5, with D perhaps matching TRBD1 (7 bases). Trimming left V 3 bases short and J 5 bases short, with 13 bases between. Per the germline V gene, CDR1 is KGHSH and CDR2 is LQKENI. The CDR3 contains 14 residues.